This T cell receptor beta chain was recorded in a study of blood T cell repertoires in COVID-19. As for the study in general: The United States, Italy and Spain supplied acute and convalescent COVID-19 samples. Nucleic acid was either cDNA or gDNA, and it came from T cells, B-cell-depleted T cells, or PBMCs.

This clone appeared once. The CDR3 loop spans 19 amino acids. Source study methods: Scientists estimated how many nucleated cells there were by amplifying reference gene primers. Repertoires were generated with immunoSEQ multiplex PCR, while TCRdb's copy carries only in-frame clones and drops some. That table gives V, J and clone size, and the DNA gave D and trimming. The sample holds about 160,000 clones; approximately 92% are singletons and the top ten take about 5%. The clonotype was recovered from a woman in her fifties or sixties with acute or convalescent COVID-19. The chain is built from TRBV21-1 and TRBJ2-6; the table assigns TRBD2, which was not confirmed against the DNA. TRBV21-1 is a pseudogene locus. The material sequenced was peripheral blood. CDR3 nucleotides: TGTGCCAGCAAGGGTCCAACCCCGGGGGATATGTCTGGGGCCAACGTCCTGACTTTC. Protein product: CASKGPTPGDMSGANVLTF.